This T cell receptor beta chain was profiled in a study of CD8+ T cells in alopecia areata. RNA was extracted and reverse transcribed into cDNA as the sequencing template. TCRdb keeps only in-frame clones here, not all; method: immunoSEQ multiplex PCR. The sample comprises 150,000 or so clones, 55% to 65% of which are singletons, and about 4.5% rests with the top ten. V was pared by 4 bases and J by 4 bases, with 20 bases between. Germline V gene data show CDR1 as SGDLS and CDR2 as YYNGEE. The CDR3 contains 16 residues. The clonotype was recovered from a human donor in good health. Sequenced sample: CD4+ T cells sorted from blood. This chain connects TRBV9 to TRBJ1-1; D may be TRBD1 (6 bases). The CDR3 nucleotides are TGTGCCAGCAGCCCTCGAGGGGGGAATGAGGTCACTGAAGCTTTCTTT. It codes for CASSPRGGNEVTEAFF. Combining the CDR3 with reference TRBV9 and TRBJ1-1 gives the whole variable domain DSGVTQTPKHLITATGQRVTLRCSPRSGDLSVYWYQQSLDQGLQFLIQYYNGEERAKGNILERFSAQQFPDLHSELNLSSLELGDSALYFCASSPRGGNEVTEAFFGQGTRLTVV.